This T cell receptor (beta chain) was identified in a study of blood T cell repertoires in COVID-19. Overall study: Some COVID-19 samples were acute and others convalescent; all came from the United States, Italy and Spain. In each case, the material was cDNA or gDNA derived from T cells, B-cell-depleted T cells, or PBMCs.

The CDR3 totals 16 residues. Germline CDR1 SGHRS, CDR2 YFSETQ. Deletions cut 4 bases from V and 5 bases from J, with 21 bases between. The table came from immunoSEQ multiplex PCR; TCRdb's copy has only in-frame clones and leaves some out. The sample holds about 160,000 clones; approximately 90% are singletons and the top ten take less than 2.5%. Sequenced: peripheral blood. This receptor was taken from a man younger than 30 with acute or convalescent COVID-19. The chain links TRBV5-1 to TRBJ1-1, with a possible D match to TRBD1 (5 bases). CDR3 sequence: CASSPTQDHQRTEAFF. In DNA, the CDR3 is TGCGCCAGCAGCCCGACACAGGATCATCAGAGGACTGAAGCTTTCTTT. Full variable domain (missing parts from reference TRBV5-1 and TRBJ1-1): KAGVTQTPRYLIKTRGQQVTLSCSPISGHRSVSWYQQTPGQGLQFLFEYFSETQRNKGNFPGRFSGRQFSNSRSEMNVSTLELGDSALYLCASSPTQDHQRTEAFFGQGTRLTVV.